What follows are 15 T cell receptor beta chains derived from one specimen sequenced in a study of T cell repertoires in cytomegalovirus infection. These receptors lack a known antigen. TCRdb recomputed calls from the reads with MiXCR, one row per CDR3 protein. The table shows approximately 500,000 distinct CDR3 sequences, with roughly a third occurring only once. This specimen was cultured PBMCs, taken from culture after CMV antigen stimulation. The receptors shown here come from a human donor in good health (CMV status not recorded). Some clones in this sample may be carry-over from other donors' samples.

This clonotype was detected a few times. The rearrangement joins TRBV27 to TRBJ2-3; tentative D call: TRBD2 (6 bases). The germline CDR1 and CDR2 sequences are MNHEY and SMNVEV (reference sequence). The V gene lost 3 bases and the J gene lost 7 bases, with 11 bases spanning the gap. The CDR3 length is 13 residues. CDR3 sequence reads: CASSFRDSNTQYF. The CDR3 DNA is TGTGCCAGCAGTTTCCGGGACTCCAATACGCAGTATTTT.

The sample holds a few counts of this clonotype. The V call is TRBV7-2, the J call TRBJ1-2; 7 bases map to TRBD1. V shed 5 bases and J 3 bases; nucleotides not matched to a gene: 6. The germline V gene has CDR1 SGHTA and CDR2 FQGNSA. The CDR3 runs to 14 residues. The CDR3: CASSPQGGDYGYTF. CDR3 bases: TGTGCCAGCAGCCCCCAGGGGGGCGACTATGGCTACACCTTC.

Only a few counts were recorded for this clonotype. The V and J genes are TRBV7-3 and TRBJ2-1; D may be TRBD2 (6 bases). The length of the CDR3 is 12 residues. Trimming removed 4 bases at V and 9 bases at J, with 10 bases between. Per germline, CDR1 SGHTA and CDR2 FQGTGA. The CDR3 DNA sequence: TGTGCCAGCAGCTCTTCGCGGGGTGAGCAGTTCTTC. Its protein is CASSSSRGEQFF.

This clonotype was recorded many times. This chain links TRBV7-2 with TRBJ2-7, with 10 bases matching TRBD1. With 5 bases clipped from V and 2 bases from J, the junction kept 6 bases outside the gene matches. Germline V CDR1 and CDR2: SGHTA, FQGNSA. There are 15 residues in the CDR3. The CDR3 DNA follows: TGTGCCAGCAGCGCATGGGACAGGGGCGCCTACGAGCAGTACTTC. It codes for CASSAWDRGAYEQYF.

This clonotype was seen many times. This CDR3 is CASSIQGIGGNTIYF. CDR3 DNA sequence: TGTGCCAGCAGCATCCAGGGGATCGGGGGAAACACCATATATTTT. The chain couples TRBV7-2 to TRBJ1-3; tentative D call: TRBD1 (6 bases). The CDR3 extends over 15 amino acids. Trimming removed 5 bases at V and 4 bases at J, with 15 bases between. Per germline, CDR1 SGHTA and CDR2 FQGNSA.

The V gene is TRBV10-3, the J gene TRBJ1-6; D is possibly TRBD1 (5 bases). Germline V gives CDR1 ENHRY, CDR2 SYGVKD. This CDR3 is 14 amino acids long. V gave up 6 bases and J gave up 1 base, with 7 bases separating them. CDR3 sequence reads: CAISQGSYNSPLHF. DNA of the CDR3: TGTGCCATCAGCCAGGGTTCCTATAATTCACCCCTCCACTTT.

This chain joins TRBV7-2 and TRBJ2-2; no clear D. Germline CDR1 reads SGHTA; CDR2 reads FQGNSA. This CDR3 is built from 14 residues. V shed 7 bases and J shed 1 base, with 10 bases lying between them. CDR3 sequence reads: CASKAVVNTGELFF. CDR3 nucleotide sequence: TGTGCCAGCAAGGCCGTAGTGAACACCGGGGAGCTGTTTTTT.

This clonotype was picked up many times. The chain links TRBV7-2 to TRBJ1-2; D is ambiguous. The CDR3 totals 13 residues. Germline V gives CDR1 SGHTA, CDR2 FQGNSA. V was pared by 2 bases and J by 0 bases, with 4 bases between. CDR3 sequence (DNA): TGTGCCAGCAGCTTAAAAGCTAACTATGGCTACACCTTC. Protein sequence: CASSLKANYGYTF. Complete variable domain (other parts from reference TRBV7-2 and TRBJ1-2): GAGVSQSPSNKVTEKGKDVELRCDPISGHTALYWYRQSLGQGLEFLIYFQGNSAPDKSGLPSDRFSAERTGGSVSTLTIQRTQQEDSAVYLCASSLKANYGYTFGSGTRLTVV.

The gene calls are TRBV11-1 and TRBJ2-1; D gene unclear. From germline, CDR1 is SGHAT and CDR2 FQDESV (reference sequence). CDR3 size: 14 residues. Trimming took off 1 base at V and 4 bases at J, with 8 bases between the two ends. The CDR3 loop is CASSLGFHYNEQFF. CDR3 sequence (DNA): TGTGCCAGCAGCTTAGGGTTCCATTACAATGAGCAGTTCTTC. Full variable domain (outside the CDR3, taken from reference TRBV11-1 and TRBJ2-1): EAEVAQSPRYKITEKSQAVAFWCDPISGHATLYWYRQILGQGPELLVQFQDESVVDDSQLPKDRFSAERLKGVDSTLKIQPAELGDSAMYLCASSLGFHYNEQFFGPGTRLTVL.

The chain employs TRBV19 and TRBJ1-1; D is possibly TRBD1 (5 bases). Deletions cut 1 base from V and 8 bases from J, with 14 bases between. This CDR3 is 14 amino acids long. Germline CDR1 LNHDA, CDR2 SQIVND (reference sequence). The CDR3 is CASSIVRGDAEAFF. The CDR3 bases are TGTGCCAGTAGTATAGTCAGAGGGGATGCCGAAGCTTTCTTT.

The CDR3 DNA reads as TGTGCCAGCTCACCTTGGAGCGGGGGGGGCGAAGAGCAGTTCTTC. Its protein product is CASSPWSGGGEEQFF. The V and J genes are TRBV18 and TRBJ2-1; 10 nucleotides match TRBD2. Germline V CDR1 and CDR2: KGHSH, LQKENI. CDR3 length: 15 residues. With 3 bases clipped from V and 10 bases from J, the junction kept 9 bases outside the gene matches.

The rearrangement links TRBV29-1 to TRBJ2-7, with 8 bases fitting TRBD2. This CDR3 region has 13 residues. With V trimmed by 2 bases and J by 7 bases, 7 bases remained unmatched. Germline V gene data show CDR1 as SQVTM and CDR2 as ANQGSEA. CDR3 sequence: CSVERAGDGEQYF. The DNA of the CDR3 is TGCAGCGTTGAAAGAGCGGGAGATGGGGAGCAGTACTTC.

This clonotype came up many times. V is TRBV7-2 and J is TRBJ2-2, with 16 bases aligning to TRBD2. In germline, CDR1 is SGHTA, CDR2 FQGNSA. Trimming took 4 bases from V and 6 from J; bases not matched to a gene: 11. The CDR3 is 19 residues long. CDR3 protein: CASSSQGLAGGSMAGELFF. DNA for the CDR3: TGTGCCAGCAGCTCCCAGGGACTAGCGGGAGGGAGCATGGCCGGGGAGCTGTTTTTT.

This chain uses TRBV28 with TRBJ2-7; D is unresolved. The germline V gene has CDR1 MDHEN and CDR2 SYDVKM. The length of the CDR3 is 13 residues. V was cut by 3 bases and J by 2 bases, with 8 bases left in between. CDR3 DNA sequence: TGTGCCAGCAGTTTGTGGAAACCCTACGAGCAGTACTTC. It specifies CASSLWKPYEQYF. The full variable domain, with the rest looked up from reference TRBV28 and TRBJ2-7, is DVKVTQSSRYLVKRTGEKVFLECVQDMDHENMFWYRQDPGLGLRLIYFSYDVKMKEKGDIPEGYSVSREKKERFSLILESASTNQTSMYLCASSLWKPYEQYFGPGTRLTVT.

The V call is TRBV6-5, the J call TRBJ2-1, with D perhaps TRBD1 (6 bases). Trimming pared 9 bases from V and 7 bases from J, leaving 22 bases between. Germline V gives CDR1 MNHEY, CDR2 SVGAGI. This CDR3 has 15 residues. CDR3 bases: TGTGCCAGTTCTGCCACAGGGTTGAAGTGGAATGAGCAGTTCTTC. It specifies CASSATGLKWNEQFF.